Following are 16 T cell receptor beta chains from one sample sequenced in a study of blood T cell repertoires in COVID-19. TCRdb keeps only in-frame clones here, not all; method: immunoSEQ multiplex PCR. The sample has some 200,000 clones; over 60% are singletons. The sequencing sample was made of peripheral blood. These receptors were collected from a woman between 70 and 85 years old with acute or convalescent COVID-19.

This chain joins TRBV9 and TRBJ1-1; D is possibly TRBD1 (5 bases). The germline V gene encodes CDR1 SGDLS and CDR2 YYNGEE. CDR3 length equals 13 residues. Trimming cost V 4 bases and J 1 base, with 8 bases left between them. The CDR3: CASSPGQNTEAFF. CDR3 bases: TGTGCCAGCAGCCCTGGACAGAACACTGAAGCTTTCTTT.

This rearrangement joins TRBV10-3 to TRBJ2-1, with 8 bases identical to TRBD2. With 2 bases clipped from V and 0 bases from J, the junction kept 3 bases outside the gene matches. The CDR3 is made up of 16 amino acids. CDR1 ENHRY and CDR2 SYGVKD come from the germline V gene. CDR3 sequence reads: CAISETSGSSYNEQFF. The CDR3, as DNA: TGTGCCATCAGTGAGACAAGCGGGAGCTCCTACAATGAGCAGTTCTTC.

V and J are TRBV9 and TRBJ1-2; the match to TRBD1 covers 12 bases. From germline, CDR1 is SGDLS and CDR2 YYNGEE. The trim removed 3 bases at V and 4 bases at J, leaving 7 bases unmatched. The CDR3 contains 16 residues. DNA for the CDR3: TGTGCCAGCAGCGCCTTACCGGGACAGGGGGCCTATGGCTACACCTTC. Translation: CASSALPGQGAYGYTF.

The chain carries TRBV19 and TRBJ2-4; no clear D. V lost 3 bases and J lost 0, with 9 bases in between. The CDR3 is made up of 15 amino acids. The V gene's germline CDR1 is LNHDA and CDR2 SQIVND (reference sequence). The CDR3 bases are TGTGCCAGTAGTATCCTCCCTCTAGCCAAAAACATTCAGTACTTC. Protein sequence: CASSILPLAKNIQYF.

The rearrangement joins TRBV6-1 to TRBJ2-7; 8 bases are shared with TRBD1. This CDR3 has 14 amino acids. After removal of 2 bases from V and 6 bases from J, the junction contained 6 bases not matched to a gene. CDR1 is MNHNS and CDR2 is SASEGT in the germline V gene. Written as DNA, the CDR3 is TGTGCCAGCAGTGAATTGACAGGGGTGGGCGAGCAGTACTTC. Encoded protein: CASSELTGVGEQYF.

The chain joins TRBV6-6 to TRBJ1-1; D may be TRBD1 (5 bases). The CDR3 has 14 amino acids. The germline V gene encodes CDR1 MNHNY and CDR2 SVGAGI (reference sequence). Trimming pared 8 bases from V and 4 bases from J, leaving 17 bases between. The CDR3 DNA reads as TGTGCCAGCGGAATCTTGGGGCGTATCACTGAAGCTTTCTTT. This encodes CASGILGRITEAFF.

This chain uses TRBV7-3 with TRBJ2-3; D possibly corresponds to TRBD2 (7 bases). The length of the CDR3 is 17 residues. With 8 bases removed from V and 3 bases from J, the gap between germline ends came to 24 bases. Looked up from germline, CDR1 is SGHTA and CDR2 is FQGTGA. The CDR3 bases are TGTGCCAGCGCTTTGCGGGGGACGGCAAGGGGGACAGATACGCAGTATTTT. Its protein is CASALRGTARGTDTQYF.

This clone is a singleton in its sample. This rearrangement joins TRBV19 to TRBJ2-2; 9 bases are shared with TRBD2. The CDR3 extends over 17 amino acids. CDR1 is LNHDA and CDR2 is SQIVND in the germline V gene (reference sequence). Trimming cost V 5 bases and J 2 bases; bases outside gene matches: 9. CDR3 residues: CASSSLREGLNTGELFF. The CDR3 bases are TGTGCCAGTAGTTCCTTGCGGGAGGGACTAAACACCGGGGAGCTGTTTTTT.

This sequence joins TRBV4-2 and TRBJ2-7; D is uncertain. The CDR3 has 13 residues. V was trimmed by 3 bases and J by 3 bases, leaving 9 bases between them. Germline lookup yields CDR1 LGHNA and CDR2 YNFKEQ. Written as DNA, the CDR3 is TGTGCCAGCAGCCAGAACACATTCTACGAGCAGTACTTC. Translating it yields CASSQNTFYEQYF.

This clone was counted a few times. The chain uses TRBV5-1 and TRBJ2-1; 9 bases match TRBD1. This CDR3 comprises 15 residues. After removal of 0 bases from V and 8 bases from J, the junction contained 6 bases not matched to a gene. Germline V gene data show CDR1 as SGHRS and CDR2 as YFSETQ. The CDR3 DNA follows: TGCGCCAGCAGCTTGGAGGGGACAGGGTATGATGAGCAGTTCTTC. This gives the protein CASSLEGTGYDEQFF.

A single count supports this clone. This sequence joins TRBV5-6 and TRBJ2-3; 13 bases match TRBD2. Germline V lookup: CDR1 SGHDT, CDR2 YYEEEE. The ends lost 4 bases at V and 2 bases at J; junction bases unmatched: 7. The CDR3 loop spans 17 amino acids. The CDR3: CASSLETSGRLTDTQYF. The CDR3 DNA sequence: TGTGCCAGCAGCCTTGAGACTAGCGGGAGGCTCACAGATACGCAGTATTTT.

The chain combines TRBV18 with TRBJ1-2; tentative D call: TRBD1 (5 bases). With 3 bases removed from V and 7 bases from J, the gap between germline ends came to 12 bases. CDR1 is KGHSH, CDR2 LQKENI, per germline. This CDR3 is 13 amino acids long. Here the CDR3 reads CASSPEGRFGYTF. The CDR3 nucleotides are TGTGCCAGCTCACCTGAGGGGAGGTTTGGCTACACCTTC.

This chain uses TRBV5-6 with TRBJ2-1; possible D gene TRBD2, 6 bases. V shed 3 bases and J shed 4 bases, with 17 bases lying between them. There are 16 residues in the CDR3. Germline-derived CDR1 and CDR2 are SGHDT and YYEEEE. The CDR3 DNA reads TGTGCCAGCAGCTGGGGGGATACCACGGGTTACAATGAGCAGTTCTTC. Translated, it gives CASSWGDTTGYNEQFF.

This sequence joins TRBV30 and TRBJ2-2; 8 nucleotides match TRBD1. CDR1 is GTSNPN, CDR2 SVGIG, per germline (reference sequence). The CDR3 runs 14 residues. With V trimmed by 5 bases and J by 1 base, 3 bases remained unmatched. The CDR3 loop is CAWGQGRNTGELFF. The CDR3 DNA follows: TGTGCCTGGGGACAGGGAAGGAACACCGGGGAGCTGTTTTTT.

The CDR3, as DNA: TGCGCCAGCAGTGAGGGGGAGCCCGATCAGCCCCAGCATTTT. Its translation: CASSEGEPDQPQHF. The gene calls are TRBV10-1 and TRBJ1-5; no reliable D call. This CDR3 spans 14 amino acids. V lost 2 bases, J lost 5 bases, and 10 bases lay in between. Germline V CDR1 and CDR2: WNHNN, SYGVQD (reference sequence).

The J gene is TRBJ2-3, the V gene TRBV5-1, with 11 bases aligning to TRBD2. This CDR3 contains 16 residues. After removal of 4 bases from V and 2 bases from J, the junction contained 6 bases not matched to a gene. The germline V gene has CDR1 SGHRS and CDR2 YFSETQ. In DNA, the CDR3 is TGCGCCAGCAGCGGGTCTAGCGGGAGGATCACAGATACGCAGTATTTT. Amino acids: CASSGSSGRITDTQYF. The whole variable domain, filled in from reference TRBV5-1 and TRBJ2-3, reads KAGVTQTPRYLIKTRGQQVTLSCSPISGHRSVSWYQQTPGQGLQFLFEYFSETQRNKGNFPGRFSGRQFSNSRSEMNVSTLELGDSALYLCASSGSSGRITDTQYFGPGTRLTVL.